This T cell receptor (beta chain) was sequenced for a study of blood T cell repertoires in COVID-19. Study information: Both acute and convalescent COVID-19 samples were obtained from the United States, Italy and Spain. The cDNA or gDNA used as material had been derived from T cells, B-cell-depleted T cells, or PBMCs.

Original methodology: Scientists estimated how many nucleated cells there were by amplifying reference gene primers. The assay was immunoSEQ multiplex PCR, and TCRdb's table has in-frame clones only and misses some. V and J calls and clone size follow that table, whereas D and trimming were derived from the DNA. The table lists 50,000 to 60,000 clones, about 83% of them singletons. V shed 5 bases, J shed 2 bases, and the junction held 3 bases outside the gene matches. CDR1 is SGHTA, CDR2 FQGTGA, per germline. The CDR3 contains 14 residues. The receptor was isolated from a man between 65 and 80 years old with active COVID-19. Sequenced material: peripheral blood. This sequence joins TRBV7-3 and TRBJ1-3; 7 positions agree with TRBD1. CDR3 region: CASSAGGAGNTIYF. The CDR3 DNA is TGTGCCAGCAGCGCAGGGGGTGCTGGAAACACCATATATTTT.